Each of the 29 T cell receptor beta chains below was sequenced from the same sample in a study of T cell responses to AZD1222 COVID-19 vaccine. Only in-frame clones appear in the TCRdb table, and some are missing; sequencing was by immunoSEQ multiplex PCR. Here the sample spans about 120,000 clones, around 87% being singletons. The source was peripheral blood, collected on day 0 of AZD1222 vaccination. These receptors were obtained from an adult in good health.

This clone showed up just a few times. CDR3 in amino acids: CASSLYRDDYGYTF. DNA for the CDR3: TGTGCCAGCAGTTTGTACCGGGATGACTATGGCTACACCTTC. The gene calls are TRBV28 and TRBJ1-2; D is unclear. Germline-derived CDR1 and CDR2 are MDHEN and SYDVKM. The CDR3 extends over 14 amino acids. With 3 bases removed from V and 3 bases from J, the gap between germline ends came to 11 bases.

V usage is TRBV7-6 and J usage is TRBJ2-5, with TRBD1 matching 9 bases. This CDR3 has 15 amino acids. The germline gives CDR1 SGHVS, CDR2 FNYEAQ. Trimming cost V 5 bases and J 4 bases; bases outside gene matches: 8. The CDR3 spells CASSNPGTGTETQYF. As DNA, the CDR3 is TGTGCCAGCAGCAACCCCGGGACAGGGACAGAGACCCAGTACTTC.

The rearrangement uses TRBV2 and TRBJ2-7; D is perhaps TRBD1 (6 bases). Germline CDR1 is SNHLY and CDR2 is FYNNEI. The CDR3 consists of 13 residues. The V end lost 4 bases, the J end lost 6 bases, and 13 bases lay between the germline ends. In DNA form, the CDR3 reads TGTGCCAGCAGTGCAGGGGAGCTGAGCGAGCAGTACTTC. It yields the protein CASSAGELSEQYF.

V usage is TRBV13 and J usage is TRBJ1-2; 12 positions match TRBD1. This CDR3 is 13 amino acids long. CDR1 is PRHDT and CDR2 is FYEKMQ in the germline V gene (reference sequence). Losses at the gene ends were 8 bases for V and 7 bases for J; bases not matched to a gene: 5. The CDR3 spells CASRGTGGSGYTF. CDR3 DNA: TGTGCCAGCCGCGGGACAGGGGGCTCTGGCTACACCTTC.

The gene calls are TRBV28 and TRBJ2-7, with a tentative D call TRBD2 (5 bases). The CDR3 is 12 amino acids. Germline-derived CDR1 and CDR2 are MDHEN and SYDVKM. Trimming cost V 8 bases and J 6 bases, with 14 bases left between them. CDR3: CASGDLRGEQYF. Written as DNA, the CDR3 is TGTGCCAGCGGAGATCTACGGGGCGAGCAGTACTTC.

The CDR3 DNA reads as TGCGCCAGCAGCCAATCGGACAGGGAAAGGGACGAGCAGTACTTC. Translated: CASSQSDRERDEQYF. V and J are TRBV4-1 and TRBJ2-7; 8 nucleotides match TRBD1. Germline CDR1 is MGHRA and CDR2 is YSYEKL. V gave up 2 bases and J gave up 5 bases; unmatched junction bases: 8. The CDR3 consists of 15 residues.

The CDR3 DNA reads as TGTGCCAGCGGGCTGCTAGCGAACACTGAAGCTTTCTTT. This gives the protein CASGLLANTEAFF. The V and J genes are TRBV6-5 and TRBJ1-1; D remains ambiguous. The CDR3 contains 13 residues. Trimming shortened V by 8 bases and J by 1 base, and 11 bases separated the two germline ends. Germline CDR1 reads MNHEY; CDR2 reads SVGAGI.

The chain couples TRBV11-3 to TRBJ1-1, with D possibly TRBD1 on 6 matching bases. The CDR3 loop spans 15 amino acids. Deletions cut 5 bases from V and 1 base from J, with 14 bases between. Germline V gene lookup returns CDR1 SGHNT and CDR2 YENEEA. CDR3 sequence (DNA): TGTGCCAGCAGCAAAGGGGGGCGCGGGAACACTGAAGCTTTCTTT. Residues: CASSKGGRGNTEAFF.

The V and J genes are TRBV28 and TRBJ2-2; D remains ambiguous. Germline V gene lookup returns CDR1 MDHEN and CDR2 SYDVKM. V lost 7 bases, J lost 1 base, and 7 bases lay in between. This CDR3 is 13 amino acids long. The CDR3 coding sequence is TGTGCCAGCATTTCTAAGAACACCGGGGAGCTGTTTTTT. Encoded protein: CASISKNTGELFF.

The gene calls are TRBV18 and TRBJ2-6; TRBD1 matches at 7 bases. CDR1 is KGHSH and CDR2 is LQKENI in the germline V gene. V lost 3 bases to trimming and J lost 1 base; unmatched junction nucleotides: 6. The CDR3 consists of 17 residues. The CDR3 DNA sequence: TGTGCCAGCTCACCTGCAGGGGGAATGTCTGGGGCCAACGTCCTGACTTTC. The encoded protein is CASSPAGGMSGANVLTF.

The V gene is TRBV27, the J gene TRBJ2-7; the match to TRBD2 covers 9 bases. The CDR3 contains 14 residues. Germline-derived CDR1 and CDR2 are MNHEY and SMNVEV (reference sequence). V shed 5 bases, J shed 7 bases, and the junction held 9 bases outside the gene matches. The CDR3 region is CASSLSGSLGEQYF. CDR3 DNA: TGTGCCAGCAGTCTTAGCGGGAGCTTGGGTGAGCAGTACTTC.

The chain recombines TRBV6-2 or TRBV6-3 with TRBJ2-1; 7 bases align to TRBD2. The V segment lost 3 bases and the J segment 7 bases; nucleotides outside the gene matches: 9. CDR1 MNHEY and CDR2 SVGEGT come from the germline V gene. This CDR3 is built from 15 residues. For the CDR3, the DNA is TGTGCCAGCAGTTATGAGGGAGCCGGGAGGAATGAGCAGTTCTTC. It yields the protein CASSYEGAGRNEQFF.

V usage is TRBV3-1 (or the pseudogene TRBV3-2) and J usage is TRBJ2-2; D is undetermined. V was pared by 2 bases and J by 5 bases, with 9 bases between. The germline V gene has CDR1 LGHDT and CDR2 YNNKEL (reference sequence). The CDR3 has 14 amino acids. In DNA, the CDR3 is TGTGCCAGCAGCCAACGGTTTTCGACCGGGGAGCTGTTTTTT. This sequence encodes CASSQRFSTGELFF.

The chain combines TRBV29-1 with TRBJ2-3; D gene unclear. CDR3 length: 14 residues. Deletions cut 8 bases from V and 0 bases from J, with 15 bases between. Germline-derived CDR1 and CDR2 are SQVTM and ANQGSEA. CDR3 nucleotide sequence: TGCAGCTCCTACGAAGGGCATAGCACAGATACGCAGTATTTT. This encodes CSSYEGHSTDTQYF.

The chain recombines TRBV29-1 with TRBJ2-7; TRBD1 matches 7 bases. V shed 6 bases and J 5 bases; nucleotides not matched to a gene: 7. The CDR3 is 12 residues long. Germline V gives CDR1 SQVTM, CDR2 ANQGSEA. The CDR3 coding sequence is TGCAGCGTGAGACAGGGAATCCACGAGCAGTACTTC. This translates into CSVRQGIHEQYF.

The rearrangement uses TRBV18 and TRBJ2-5; D is uncertain. The CDR3 extends over 12 amino acids. Trimming took 5 bases from V and 1 from J, leaving 5 bases between them. Per germline, CDR1 KGHSH and CDR2 LQKENI. The CDR3: CASSETQETQYF. The CDR3 DNA sequence: TGTGCCAGCTCAGAGACCCAAGAGACCCAGTACTTC. The complete variable domain, with remaining parts taken from reference TRBV18 and TRBJ2-5, reads NAGVMQNPRHLVRRRGQEARLRCSPMKGHSHVYWYRQLPEEGLKFMVYLQKENIIDESGMPKERFSAEFPKEGPSILRIQQVVRGDSAAYFCASSETQETQYFGPGTRLLVL.

The rearrangement links TRBV5-6 to TRBJ2-2; TRBD2 matches at 11 bases. Germline lookup yields CDR1 SGHDT and CDR2 YYEEEE. The CDR3 sequence is 15 residues long. V gave up 4 bases and J gave up 4 bases; unmatched junction bases: 3. CDR3 amino acids: CASSISGRGTGELFF. Written as DNA, the CDR3 is TGTGCCAGCAGCATTAGCGGGAGGGGCACCGGGGAGCTGTTTTTT.

The rearrangement links TRBV11-2 to TRBJ2-1, with D uncertain. CDR1 is SGHAT, CDR2 FQNNGV, per germline. V lost 4 bases, J lost 5 bases, and 15 bases lay in between. The CDR3 is made up of 15 amino acids. This CDR3 reads CASSSLRRNHNEQFF. CDR3 nucleotide sequence: TGTGCCAGCAGCTCCCTCCGCAGGAACCACAATGAGCAGTTCTTC.

The chain employs TRBV7-2 and TRBJ2-1; D is uncertain. Germline CDR1 and CDR2: SGHTA and FQGNSA. The germline V and J ends were trimmed by 2 bases and 7 bases, with 9 bases remaining between them. CDR3 length: 13 residues. CDR3 loop: CASSLYMRNEQFF. The CDR3 bases are TGTGCCAGCAGCTTATATATGAGGAATGAGCAGTTCTTC.

The rearrangement links TRBV28 to TRBJ2-2; 7 bases line up with TRBD1. Losses at the gene ends were 10 bases for V and 7 bases for J; bases not matched to a gene: 15. Germline lookup yields CDR1 MDHEN and CDR2 SYDVKM. There are 15 residues in the CDR3. The CDR3 loop reads CATQTGAQRGGELFF. The CDR3 nucleotides read TGTGCCACGCAAACAGGGGCGCAACGGGGCGGGGAGCTGTTTTTT.

V usage is TRBV19 and J usage is TRBJ2-7; weak D call: TRBD2 (6 bases). The CDR3 runs to 13 residues. V was pared by 5 bases and J by 6 bases, with 14 bases between. Germline V gene lookup returns CDR1 LNHDA and CDR2 SQIVND (reference sequence). For the CDR3, the DNA is TGTGCCAGTAGTGCGGGACTCCCCACCGAGCAGTACTTC. It codes for CASSAGLPTEQYF. Variable domain in full (rest from reference TRBV19 and TRBJ2-7): DGGITQSPKYLFRKEGQNVTLSCEQNLNHDAMYWYRQDPGQGLRLIYYSQIVNDFQKGDIAEGYSVSREKKESFPLTVTSAQKNPTAFYLCASSAGLPTEQYFGPGTRLTVT.

J is TRBJ2-4 and V is TRBV7-2; 13 bases agree with TRBD2. This CDR3 region has 13 residues. V lost 4 bases to trimming and J lost 15 bases; unmatched junction nucleotides: 6. Germline V CDR1 and CDR2: SGHTA, FQGNSA. The CDR3 loop is CASSSGLAGVSYF. CDR3 nucleotide sequence: TGTGCCAGCAGCTCCGGACTAGCGGGAGTCTCGTACTTC.

The V and J genes are TRBV5-3 and TRBJ2-1; D assignment may be TRBD1 or TRBD2 (5 bases each). TRBV5-3 is marked as an open reading frame, function uncertain. V gave up 1 base and J gave up 7 bases, with 21 bases separating them. CDR3 size: 17 residues. The CDR3 here is CARSLCQKCRGANEQFF. For the CDR3, the DNA is TGTGCCAGAAGCTTGTGTCAAAAATGTCGGGGCGCGAATGAGCAGTTCTTC.

The CDR3 region is CASSLRGQGAYEQYF. The DNA of the CDR3 is TGTGCCAGCAGCTTAAGGGGACAGGGGGCCTACGAGCAGTACTTC. This chain connects TRBV7-9 to TRBJ2-7, with 11 bases lining up with TRBD1. This CDR3 comprises 15 residues. V gave up 2 bases and J gave up 2 bases; unmatched junction bases: 2. Germline loops: CDR1 SEHNR, CDR2 FQNEAQ (reference sequence).

The chain is built from TRBV4-3 and TRBJ1-2; no clear D. V was clipped by 1 base and J by 6 bases, with 15 bases between them. The CDR3 is 15 amino acids. The V gene's germline CDR1 is LGHNA and CDR2 YSLEER. The CDR3 sequence: CASSQGVGLRNGYTF. CDR3 coding DNA: TGCGCCAGCAGCCAAGGGGTAGGGCTCCGGAATGGCTACACCTTC.

The J gene is TRBJ2-2, the V gene TRBV5-1, with D perhaps matching TRBD1 (6 bases). Trimming cost V 0 bases and J 6 bases, with 12 bases left between them. In germline, CDR1 is SGHRS, CDR2 YFSETQ. The CDR3 has 15 amino acids. The CDR3 region is CASSLAQGLPGELFF. CDR3 nucleotides: TGCGCCAGCAGCTTGGCTCAGGGGTTGCCCGGGGAGCTGTTTTTT.

This chain uses TRBV7-2 with TRBJ2-7; D is unresolved. Per germline, CDR1 SGHTA and CDR2 FQGNSA. V was trimmed by 5 bases and J by 4 bases, leaving 6 bases between them. The CDR3 sequence is 11 residues long. The CDR3 coding sequence is TGTGCCAGCAGCCTCATATACGAGCAGTACTTC. It translates to CASSLIYEQYF.

The chain combines TRBV7-9 with TRBJ1-4, with 10 bases identical to TRBD1. Germline lookup yields CDR1 SEHNR and CDR2 FQNEAQ (reference sequence). Trimming cost V 6 bases and J 6 bases; bases outside gene matches: 4. The length of the CDR3 is 14 residues. CDR3 DNA sequence: TGTGCCAGCAGTTTGGACAGGGGGGATGAAAAACTGTTTTTT. Translating gives CASSLDRGDEKLFF.

This chain links TRBV28 with TRBJ2-1; no definite D call. The germline V gene encodes CDR1 MDHEN and CDR2 SYDVKM. Trimming removed 5 bases at V and 3 bases at J, with 11 bases between. The CDR3 loop spans 14 amino acids. The CDR3 region has the DNA TGTGCCAGCAGTACAGAGAAACACTACAATGAGCAGTTCTTC. Translation gives CASSTEKHYNEQFF.